This is a list of T cell receptor beta chains from one sample in a study of OX40 agonist ivuxolimab in advanced cancers. Profiling relied on immunoSEQ multiplex PCR, and the TCRdb table lists in-frame clones only, not all of them. The sample contains approximately 60,000 clones, roughly 80% of which appear only once. The sequences come from CD4+ or CD8+ T cells sorted from blood, collected in a trial of the OX40 agonist ivuxolimab. The receptors shown here come from an adult with an advanced solid tumor such as melanoma, head and neck, liver or kidney cancer. CDR3s include the opening cysteine and the closing phenylalanine or tryptophan. A D gene is named only where the DNA matches it firmly. Where a row states a size, it is once, few, many or the class of an expanded clone; other rows omit it.

CDR3: CASSLYQGASRNEKLFF; DNA: TGTGCCAGCAGCTTGTACCAGGGGGCTTCCCGCAATGAAAAACTGTTTTTT; D: TRBD1; J: TRBJ1-4; size: -; V: TRBV7-9
CDR3: CASSLTSGRYSYEQYF; DNA: TGCGCCAGCAGCTTGACTAGCGGGAGGTACTCCTACGAGCAGTACTTC; D: TRBD2; J: TRBJ2-7; size: -; V: TRBV5-1
CDR3: CASSYRGRGQPQHF; DNA: TGTGCCAGCAGTTACAGGGGGCGAGGTCAGCCCCAGCATTTT; D: TRBD1; J: TRBJ1-5; size: -; V: TRBV6-5
CDR3: CASNSLLNNEQFF; DNA: TGTGCCAGCAACTCACTACTTAACAATGAGCAGTTCTTC; D: -; J: TRBJ2-1; size: -; V: TRBV6-1
CDR3: CASSGRDRMFLEQYF; DNA: TGTGCCAGCAGCGGGCGGGACAGGATGTTTTTAGAGCAGTACTTC; D: TRBD1; J: TRBJ2-7; size: -; V: TRBV5-8
CDR3: CASSPGTGYSTDTQYF; DNA: TGTGCCAGTAGTCCCGGGACAGGCTATAGCACAGATACGCAGTATTTT; D: TRBD1; J: TRBJ2-3; size: -; V: TRBV19
CDR3: CASSYGTSGYEQYF; DNA: TGTGCCAGCAGTTACGGGACTAGCGGCTACGAGCAGTACTTC; D: TRBD2; J: TRBJ2-7; size: few; V: TRBV6-5
CDR3: CATSRDLAATYEQYF; DNA: TGTGCCACCAGCAGAGATCTTGCAGCAACCTACGAGCAGTACTTC; D: -; J: TRBJ2-7; size: -; V: TRBV15
CDR3: CASSAIGTQYF; DNA: TGTGCCAGCAGCGCTATTGGGACCCAGTACTTC; D: -; J: TRBJ2-5; size: -; V: TRBV6-5
CDR3: CSAPEVETQYF; DNA: TGCAGTGCTCCGGAGGTAGAGACCCAGTACTTC; D: -; J: TRBJ2-5; size: -; V: TRBV20-1
CDR3: CSVGGLSYGYTF; DNA: TGCAGCGTTGGAGGACTGAGCTATGGCTACACCTTC; D: -; J: TRBJ1-2; size: -; V: TRBV29-1
CDR3: CASSFGQDSNEQFF; DNA: TGTGCCAGCAGTTTCGGACAGGACAGCAATGAGCAGTTCTTC; D: TRBD1; J: TRBJ2-1; size: once; V: TRBV27
CDR3: CASSLEVWRADNYGYTF; DNA: TGTGCCAGCAGTTTAGAAGTTTGGCGGGCAGATAACTATGGCTACACCTTC; D: -; J: TRBJ1-2; size: -; V: TRBV27
CDR3: CASSPEAFF; DNA: TGCGCCAGCAGCCCTGAAGCTTTCTTT; D: -; J: TRBJ1-1; size: -; V: TRBV5-1
CDR3: CASSMGDRAYGYTF; DNA: TGTGCCAGTAGTATGGGGGACAGGGCCTATGGCTACACCTTC; D: TRBD1; J: TRBJ1-2; size: once; V: TRBV19
CDR3: CASSSPGRALETQYF; DNA: TGTGCCAGCAGCTCCCCCGGGAGGGCCTTAGAGACCCAGTACTTC; D: TRBD2; J: TRBJ2-5; size: -; V: TRBV5-4
CDR3: CASSPDLNTEAFF; DNA: TGTGCCAGCTCACCAGATTTGAACACTGAAGCTTTCTTT; D: -; J: TRBJ1-1; size: -; V: TRBV18
CDR3: CASRTAPTGELFF; DNA: TGTGCCAGCAGGACAGCCCCCACCGGGGAGCTGTTTTTT; D: -; J: TRBJ2-2; size: -; V: TRBV6-5
CDR3: CASSLGLGSPTDTQYF; DNA: TGTGCCAGCAGCTTAGGTTTGGGCAGCCCCACAGATACGCAGTATTTT; D: -; J: TRBJ2-3; size: -; V: TRBV7-2
CDR3: CASSLVVQEQFF; DNA: TGCGCCAGCAGCTTGGTGGTTCAGGAGCAGTTCTTC; D: -; J: TRBJ2-1; size: -; V: TRBV5-1
CDR3: CASSMMRGPSTDTQYF; DNA: TGTGCCAGTAGTATGATGCGGGGACCTAGCACAGATACGCAGTATTTT; D: -; J: TRBJ2-3; size: -; V: TRBV19
CDR3: CASSPREGINTEAFF; DNA: TGTGCCAGCAGCCCGCGGGAAGGAATAAACACTGAAGCTTTCTTT; D: -; J: TRBJ1-1; size: once; V: TRBV9
CDR3: CASSKGQGTDTQYF; DNA: TGTGCCAGCAGCAAAGGACAGGGCACAGATACGCAGTATTTT; D: TRBD1; J: TRBJ2-3; size: -; V: TRBV7-6
CDR3: CAWISGSRKLFF; DNA: TGTGCCTGGATTTCGGGGTCGAGGAAACTGTTTTTT; D: -; J: TRBJ1-4; size: -; V: TRBV30
CDR3: CASQILAGGTDTQYF; DNA: TGTGCCAGCCAGATTCTAGCGGGGGGTACAGATACGCAGTATTTT; D: TRBD2; J: TRBJ2-3; size: -; V: TRBV27
CDR3: CASSRGQGRETQYF; DNA: TGTGCCAGCAGCCGTGGACAGGGTCGAGAGACCCAGTACTTC; D: TRBD1; J: TRBJ2-5; size: -; V: TRBV28
CDR3: CASSQPFGTGNTEAFF; DNA: TGCGCCAGCAGCCAACCCTTCGGGACGGGGAACACTGAAGCTTTCTTT; D: -; J: TRBJ1-1; size: -; V: TRBV4-1
CDR3: CASSYSYGHEQYF; DNA: TGTGCCAGCAGTTACTCGTATGGCCACGAGCAGTACTTC; D: -; J: TRBJ2-7; size: -; V: TRBV6-5
CDR3: CASSLGQGSSYEQYF; DNA: TGCGCCAGCAGCTTGGGACAGGGCAGCTCCTACGAGCAGTACTTC; D: TRBD1; J: TRBJ2-7; size: once; V: TRBV5-1
CDR3: CASSLWNEQFF; DNA: TGTGCCAGCAGCTTATGGAATGAGCAGTTCTTC; D: -; J: TRBJ2-1; size: -; V: TRBV7-9
CDR3: CASSFQGVSYEQYF; DNA: TGTGCCAGCAGCTTCCAGGGTGTGAGCTACGAGCAGTACTTC; D: -; J: TRBJ2-7; size: -; V: TRBV7-2
CDR3: CASSDFRDRGNEQYF; DNA: TGTGCCAGCAGCGACTTCCGGGACAGGGGTAACGAGCAGTACTTC; D: TRBD1; J: TRBJ2-7; size: -; V: TRBV6-1
CDR3: CAISESPGTQETQYF; DNA: TGTGCCATCAGTGAGAGCCCAGGAACGCAAGAGACCCAGTACTTC; D: -; J: TRBJ2-5; size: -; V: TRBV10-3
CDR3: CASSRDRVIEAFF; DNA: TGTGCCAGTAGCCGGGACAGGGTCATAGAAGCTTTCTTT; D: TRBD1; J: TRBJ1-1; size: -; V: TRBV19
CDR3: CASSLVSGVGYTF; DNA: TGTGCCAGCAGCTTAGTTTCGGGGGTCGGCTACACCTTC; D: -; J: TRBJ1-2; size: -; V: TRBV7-6
CDR3: CASSQNSISVAYNSPLHF; DNA: TGCGCCAGCAGCCAGAATAGCATCTCCGTTGCCTATAATTCACCCCTCCACTTT; D: -; J: TRBJ1-6; size: once; V: TRBV5-1
CDR3: CASEGLSYEQYF; DNA: TGTGCCAGCGAGGGCTTATCCTACGAGCAGTACTTC; D: -; J: TRBJ2-7; size: -; V: TRBV7-9
CDR3: CASSPLGGQNTEAFF; DNA: TGTGCCAGCTCACCCCTAGGCGGACAGAACACTGAAGCTTTCTTT; D: -; J: TRBJ1-1; size: -; V: TRBV18
CDR3: CASSPRQTGRYGYTF; DNA: TGTGCCAGCAGCCCCCGGCAGACAGGGAGGTATGGCTACACCTTC; D: TRBD1; J: TRBJ1-2; size: once; V: TRBV2
CDR3: CASSLKRRRDYEQYF; DNA: TGTGCCAGTAGTCTGAAGCGGAGACGGGACTACGAGCAGTACTTC; D: -; J: TRBJ2-7; size: -; V: TRBV19
CDR3: CASSLGEGSGYTF; DNA: TGTGCCAGCAGCCTAGGCGAAGGGTCTGGCTACACCTTC; D: -; J: TRBJ1-2; size: -; V: TRBV7-9
CDR3: CAMRLIAGETQYF; DNA: TGTGCCATGCGACTAATAGCGGGAGAGACCCAGTACTTC; D: TRBD2; J: TRBJ2-5; size: -; V: TRBV7-9
CDR3: CASSGTGVWETQYF; DNA: TGTGCCAGCAGTGGGACAGGGGTATGGGAGACCCAGTACTTC; D: TRBD1; J: TRBJ2-5; size: -; V: TRBV2
CDR3: CASSLMHVRVAEAFF; DNA: TGTGCCAGCAGCTTAATGCATGTGAGGGTGGCTGAAGCTTTCTTT; D: -; J: TRBJ1-1; size: few; V: TRBV7-3
CDR3: CASRQTVSYEQYF; DNA: TGCGCCAGCAGGCAGACAGTTTCCTACGAGCAGTACTTC; D: -; J: TRBJ2-7; size: -; V: TRBV10-2
CDR3: CASSFAGTATDTQYF; DNA: TGTGCCAGCAGTTTCGCCGGGACAGCCACAGATACGCAGTATTTT; D: TRBD1; J: TRBJ2-3; size: -; V: TRBV27
CDR3: CASSFDRESSYEQYF; DNA: TGCGCCAGCAGCTTTGACAGGGAAAGCTCCTACGAGCAGTACTTC; D: TRBD1; J: TRBJ2-7; size: -; V: TRBV5-1
CDR3: CASLPGDGFNEQFF; DNA: TGTGCCAGCCTGCCGGGAGACGGGTTCAATGAGCAGTTCTTC; D: -; J: TRBJ2-1; size: -; V: TRBV2
CDR3: CAWNRDRPYGYTF; DNA: TGTGCCTGGAACCGAGACAGGCCCTATGGCTACACCTTC; D: -; J: TRBJ1-2; size: many; V: TRBV30
CDR3: CASTSLLSGRRKSSNQPQHF; DNA: TGTGCCAGTACCTCCCTCCTGTCGGGACGGAGGAAAAGTAGCAATCAGCCCCAGCATTTT; D: -; J: TRBJ1-5; size: -; V: TRBV19
CDR3: CASSPRRASNQPQHF; DNA: TGTGCCAGTAGTCCCCGCAGGGCGAGCAATCAGCCCCAGCATTTT; D: -; J: TRBJ1-5; size: medium-sized; V: TRBV19
CDR3: CASSLEQLLDTGELFF; DNA: TGTGCCAGCAGCTTGGAACAGCTACTCGACACCGGGGAGCTGTTTTTT; D: -; J: TRBJ2-2; size: -; V: TRBV5-6
CDR3: CASSPGPGGNQPQHF; DNA: TGCGCCAGCAGCCCGGGACCGGGGGGCAATCAGCCCCAGCATTTT; D: -; J: TRBJ1-5; size: -; V: TRBV5-1
CDR3: CASSVAGETQYF; DNA: TGTGCCAGCAGCGTAGCTGGAGAGACCCAGTACTTC; D: -; J: TRBJ2-5; size: once; V: TRBV9
CDR3: CASSPRRRGGETQYF; DNA: TGTGCCAGCAGTCCGAGACGGCGCGGGGGGGAGACCCAGTACTTC; D: TRBD2; J: TRBJ2-5; size: -; V: TRBV27
CDR3: CASSLNSGSMETQYF; DNA: TGTGCCAGCAGCTTAAATAGCGGGAGCATGGAGACCCAGTACTTC; D: TRBD2; J: TRBJ2-5; size: -; V: TRBV7-3
CDR3: CASSYAAGNTIYF; DNA: TGTGCCAGCAGTTACGCTGCTGGAAACACCATATATTTT; D: -; J: TRBJ1-3; size: -; V: TRBV6-5
CDR3: CASSGTNGDEQYF; DNA: TGTGCCAGCTCCGGGACAAATGGGGACGAGCAGTACTTC; D: -; J: TRBJ2-7; size: -; V: TRBV18
CDR3: CASAPRTGDNEQFF; DNA: TGTGCCAGCGCCCCCCGGACAGGGGACAATGAGCAGTTCTTC; D: TRBD1; J: TRBJ2-1; size: -; V: TRBV11-3